A single sample gave rise to the 8 T cell receptor beta chains below, sequenced in a study of cytomegalovirus exposure and HLA in healthy donors. PCR employed 60 Vbeta and 13 Jbeta primers. TCRdb keeps only in-frame clones here, not all; method: immunoSEQ multiplex PCR. In the table there are about 190,000 clones, roughly 81% of which are singletons. The sequenced sample consisted of PBMCs. These TCRs come from a woman in her 30s in good health and CMV-seropositive.

The V and J genes are TRBV15 and TRBJ2-6; TRBD2 is a possible D gene (6 bases). Per germline, CDR1 LNHNV and CDR2 YYDKDF (reference sequence). This CDR3 has 15 amino acids. The germline V and J ends were trimmed by 8 bases and 3 bases, with 14 bases remaining between them. CDR3 DNA: TGTGCCACCGGGTCGGGGGAGGATGGGGCCAACGTCCTGACTTTC. The encoded protein is CATGSGEDGANVLTF.

The rearrangement uses TRBV18 and TRBJ2-7; no firm D call. Trimming took off 3 bases at V and 1 base at J, with 13 bases between the two ends. The CDR3 runs to 15 residues. CDR1 is KGHSH, CDR2 LQKENI, per germline. The CDR3, as DNA: TGTGCCAGCTCACCCGAAGCAGGTACTTCCTACGAGCAGTACTTC. This translates into CASSPEAGTSYEQYF. Combining the CDR3 with reference TRBV18 and TRBJ2-7 gives the whole variable domain NAGVMQNPRHLVRRRGQEARLRCSPMKGHSHVYWYRQLPEEGLKFMVYLQKENIIDESGMPKERFSAEFPKEGPSILRIQQVVRGDSAAYFCASSPEAGTSYEQYFGPGTRLTVT.

The chain carries TRBV25-1 and TRBJ2-5; perhaps TRBD2 as D (6 bases). Germline CDR1 reads MGHDK; CDR2 reads SYGVNS. The CDR3 runs to 14 residues. Trimming shortened V by 5 bases and J by 4 bases, and 14 bases separated the two germline ends. CDR3 residues: CASSTLGGLETQYF. CDR3 nucleotides: TGTGCCAGCAGTACCCTGGGGGGTTTAGAGACCCAGTACTTC.

The V and J genes are TRBV2 and TRBJ2-5, with TRBD2 as a possible D gene (5 bases). V was shortened by 2 bases and J by 7 bases, with 17 bases between the two germline ends. The CDR3 totals 15 residues. Germline CDR1 reads SNHLY; CDR2 reads FYNNEI. In DNA, the CDR3 is TGTGCCAGCAGTGAACAGGATTGGGGAGAGGTGACCCAGTACTTC. It yields the protein CASSEQDWGEVTQYF.

The chain couples TRBV28 to TRBJ2-4, with D perhaps TRBD2 (5 bases). The CDR3 is 16 residues long. The V gene's germline CDR1 is MDHEN and CDR2 SYDVKM. Trimming took 5 bases from V and 0 from J, leaving 14 bases between them. In DNA form, the CDR3 reads TGTGCCAGCAGTCAGTGGGAAGGACTAGCCAAAAACATTCAGTACTTC. Translation gives CASSQWEGLAKNIQYF.

The V and J genes are TRBV5-6 and TRBJ2-7; TRBD2 agrees at 10 bases. CDR1 is SGHDT, CDR2 YYEEEE, per germline. The CDR3 extends over 16 amino acids. The V gene end was trimmed by 2 bases and the J gene end by 2 bases; junction bases not matched to a gene: 7. The DNA for the CDR3 is TGTGCCAGCAGCTTTTTCGGGACTAGCGAAACCTACGAGCAGTACTTC. Protein product: CASSFFGTSETYEQYF.

The chain links TRBV4-2 to TRBJ2-6; maybe TRBD1 (5 bases). V was pared by 0 bases and J by 0 bases, with 6 bases between. The CDR3 has 16 amino acids. Germline values: CDR1 LGHNA, CDR2 YNFKEQ. CDR3 in amino acids: CASSQEGDSGANVLTF. The CDR3 DNA reads TGTGCCAGCAGCCAAGAAGGGGACTCTGGGGCCAACGTCCTGACTTTC.

The chain has TRBV28 and TRBJ2-3, with TRBD2 matching 7 bases. The CDR3 loop spans 13 amino acids. Germline V gives CDR1 MDHEN, CDR2 SYDVKM. Unmatched junction bases numbered 7, after V lost 6 bases and J lost 7 bases. CDR3: CASRKSGKHTQYF. The CDR3, as DNA: TGTGCCAGCAGAAAAAGCGGGAAACATACGCAGTATTTT.